These T cell receptor beta chains were read from a single sample in a study of CD8+ T cells in alopecia areata. Here immunoSEQ multiplex PCR was the method, and the copy in TCRdb shows in-frame clones only, minus some. The sample holds about 190,000 clones, more than 55% seen once. The sequencing here drew on CD4+ T cells sorted from blood, taken between weeks 47 and 50, from a patient treated with tofacitinib. These receptors originate from a human donor with alopecia areata. The CDR3 runs from the conserved cysteine through the conserved F or W. A D gene is named only where the DNA matches it firmly. Rows give clone size only sometimes, using once, few, many, or a class for an expanded clone.

V gene	J gene	D gene	clone size	CDR3 protein	CDR3 DNA
TRBV6-5	TRBJ2-3	-	once	CASSYDITDTQYF	TGTGCCAGCAGTTACGACATCACAGATACGCAGTATTTT
TRBV19	TRBJ1-6	TRBD1	-	CASKPDRNSPLHF	TGTGCCAGTAAGCCGGACAGGAATTCACCCCTCCACTTT
TRBV4-3	TRBJ1-2	-	-	CASSQEGNGNYGYTF	TGCGCCAGCAGCCAAGAGGGCAACGGAAACTATGGCTACACCTTC
TRBV7-2	TRBJ2-7	TRBD2	-	CASSPGLAGQLTYWLQQYF	TGTGCCAGCAGCCCGGGACTAGCGGGGCAATTAACCTACTGGTTGCAGCAGTACTTC
TRBV27	TRBJ2-7	-	-	CASSFQPSHEQYF	TGTGCCAGCAGTTTCCAACCTAGCCACGAGCAGTACTTC
TRBV30	TRBJ2-1	TRBD2	few	CACASGVDEQFF	TGTGCCTGCGCTAGCGGGGTTGATGAGCAGTTCTTC
TRBV15	TRBJ1-4	-	-	CATSRSGTNEKLFF	TGTGCCACCAGCAGGTCGGGCACTAATGAAAAACTGTTTTTT
TRBV6-1	TRBJ1-5	TRBD1	-	CASGQGASRQPQHF	TGTGCCAGCGGACAGGGGGCCTCTCGTCAGCCCCAGCATTTT
TRBV7-2	TRBJ2-7	TRBD1	-	CASSRDRLYEQYF	TGTGCCAGCAGCCGGGACAGACTCTACGAGCAGTACTTC
TRBV6-5	TRBJ1-6	-	once	CASSYRGGSNSPLHF	TGTGCCAGCAGTTACAGGGGTGGCAGCAATTCACCCCTCCACTTT
TRBV7-9	TRBJ2-7	-	-	CASSLSQGTYEQYF	TGTGCCAGCAGCTTGTCGCAGGGCACCTACGAGCAGTACTTC
TRBV19	TRBJ2-5	-	-	CASSSTGRQETQYF	TGTGCCAGTAGTTCAACCGGGAGACAAGAGACCCAGTACTTC
TRBV30	TRBJ1-2	-	-	CAWRVTAYYGYTF	TGTGCCTGGAGGGTGACAGCCTACTATGGCTACACCTTC
TRBV7-9	TRBJ2-1	TRBD2	few	CASSSRGISGANEQFF	TGTGCCAGCAGCTCCCGGGGGATTAGCGGGGCAAATGAGCAGTTCTTC
TRBV2	TRBJ1-2	-	-	CASSVVSNYGYTF	TGTGCCAGCAGTGTAGTCTCGAACTATGGCTACACCTTC
TRBV15	TRBJ1-5	-	few	CATSGGSGAGNQPQHF	TGTGCCACCAGCGGGGGTTCGGGGGCGGGCAATCAGCCCCAGCATTTT
TRBV14	TRBJ2-7	-	once	CASSQGLGTQYF	TGTGCCAGCAGCCAAGGTCTGGGGACGCAGTACTTC
TRBV29-1	TRBJ1-2	-	-	CSVEQTYGYTF	TGCAGCGTTGAACAGACCTATGGCTACACCTTC
TRBV5-4	TRBJ2-7	TRBD2	-	CASSVTSGGVFSYEQYF	TGTGCCAGCAGCGTGACTAGCGGGGGAGTATTTTCCTACGAGCAGTACTTC
TRBV25-1	TRBJ1-5	-	once	CASSGYSNQPQHF	TGTGCCAGCAGTGGATATAGCAATCAGCCCCAGCATTTT
TRBV30	TRBJ2-5	TRBD2	-	CAWSVPSGGITYQETQYF	TGTGCCTGGAGTGTACCTAGCGGGGGGATTACGTACCAAGAGACCCAGTACTTC
TRBV19	TRBJ2-5	-	few	CASRQQETQYF	TGTGCCAGTAGGCAGCAAGAGACCCAGTACTTC
TRBV7-6	TRBJ2-3	TRBD2	-	CASSSPGLVTQYF	TGTGCCAGCAGCTCCCCAGGACTAGTTACGCAGTATTTT
TRBV29-1	TRBJ2-3	-	-	CSVMVRGTDTQYF	TGCAGCGTTATGGTAAGGGGCACAGATACGCAGTATTTT
TRBV29-1	TRBJ2-7	-	-	CSVSWDAYEQYF	TGCAGCGTTAGCTGGGACGCTTACGAGCAGTACTTC
TRBV7-2	TRBJ2-1	TRBD2	many	CASSFSGGLNEQFF	TGTGCCAGCAGCTTTAGCGGGGGGTTAAATGAGCAGTTCTTC
TRBV5-4	TRBJ1-2	-	once	CASSLDVTERHGYTF	TGTGCCAGCAGCTTGGATGTCACAGAAAGGCATGGCTACACCTTC
TRBV29-1	TRBJ2-7	-	few	CSVVGLLGEQYF	TGCAGCGTTGTAGGCCTCTTGGGCGAGCAGTACTTC
TRBV11-2	TRBJ2-7	TRBD2	few	CASSVSGGVIYEQYF	TGTGCCAGCAGCGTTAGCGGGGGGGTTATCTACGAGCAGTACTTC
TRBV27	TRBJ2-7	-	few	CASRSRTGAYYEQYF	TGTGCCAGCAGATCGAGGACTGGCGCCTACTACGAGCAGTACTTC
TRBV30	TRBJ1-5	TRBD1	-	CAWSQGGQPQHF	TGTGCCTGGAGCCAGGGGGGTCAGCCCCAGCATTTT
TRBV7-9	TRBJ2-6	-	-	CASEGQGTGANVLTF	TGTGCCAGCGAAGGCCAGGGAACTGGGGCCAACGTCCTGACTTTC
TRBV7-9	TRBJ2-3	-	-	CASSFSTDTQYF	TGTGCCAGCAGCTTCAGCACAGATACGCAGTATTTT
TRBV29-1	TRBJ2-2	-	-	CSVDSSYTGELFF	TGCAGCGTTGATTCCAGCTACACCGGGGAGCTGTTTTTT
TRBV20-1	TRBJ1-2	-	once	CSASHDRYTF	TGCAGTGCTAGCCATGACAGGTACACCTTC
TRBV5-6	TRBJ2-3	-	few	CASSPTRADTQYF	TGTGCCAGCAGCCCCACTAGGGCGGATACGCAGTATTTT
TRBV27	TRBJ2-3	-	-	CASSSGRPGSDTQYF	TGTGCCAGCAGTTCGGGACGGCCTGGGTCAGATACGCAGTATTTT
TRBV6-1	TRBJ2-2	-	few	CASSELLTGELFF	TGTGCCAGCAGTGAGCTTCTTACCGGGGAGCTGTTTTTT
TRBV2	TRBJ2-3	TRBD2	many	CASSEGRLAGSTDTQYF	TGTGCCAGCAGTGAAGGAAGACTAGCGGGGAGCACAGATACGCAGTATTTT
TRBV14	TRBJ1-5	TRBD1	-	CASSRTGNQPQHF	TGTGCCAGCAGCCGGACAGGGAATCAGCCCCAGCATTTT
TRBV29-1	TRBJ2-5	TRBD1	-	CSVLSYRGQETQYF	TGCAGCGTGCTGTCGTACAGGGGCCAAGAGACCCAGTACTTC
TRBV30	TRBJ2-3	TRBD1	-	CAWSQGAADTQYF	TGTGCCTGGAGCCAGGGGGCGGCAGATACGCAGTATTTT
TRBV25-1	TRBJ1-2	TRBD1	-	CASSDLKMGRGDTF	TGTGCCAGCAGTGACCTCAAGATGGGCAGGGGGGATACCTTC
TRBV11-2	TRBJ2-5	-	few	CASSSGHQETQYF	TGTGCCAGCAGTTCGGGACATCAAGAGACCCAGTACTTC
TRBV2	TRBJ1-6	-	few	CASSEGTGRGSSPLHF	TGTGCCAGCAGTGAAGGGACGGGGAGGGGAAGTTCACCCCTCCACTTT
TRBV30	TRBJ2-1	-	-	CAWNTRTGTVLFF	TGTGCCTGGAATACTAGAACCGGGACGGTATTGTTCTTC